These 26 T cell receptor beta chains share one sample of origin, sequenced in a study of T cells in localized non-small cell lung cancer. Produced via immunoSEQ multiplex PCR; TCRdb's table is partial and in-frame only. Of tens of thousands of clones in the sample, approximately 91% were seen once. The sample consisted of peripheral blood, taken before any cancer treatment. The receptor set was obtained from a man aged 40 to 69 with stage I lung adenocarcinoma.

The chain has TRBV6-1 and TRBJ2-7; 9 bases map to TRBD1. Germline lookup yields CDR1 MNHNS and CDR2 SASEGT. The CDR3 consists of 14 residues. Trimming cost V 7 bases and J 2 bases; bases outside gene matches: 6. In DNA form, the CDR3 reads TGTGCCAGCAAGGGGGACAGGGTGACCTACGAGCAGTACTTC. It is translated as CASKGDRVTYEQYF.

The DNA of the CDR3 is TGTGCCAGTAGTATAGATGGGACGGGACTCTCCTACGAGCAGTACTTC. Amino acids: CASSIDGTGLSYEQYF. The V call is TRBV19, the J call TRBJ2-7, with D possibly matching TRBD2 (6 bases). The germline gives CDR1 LNHDA, CDR2 SQIVND (reference sequence). V was pared by 0 bases and J by 0 bases, with 12 bases between. The CDR3 is made up of 16 amino acids.

The chain uses TRBV28 and TRBJ2-3; unclear D gene. Germline-derived CDR1 and CDR2 are MDHEN and SYDVKM. V was shortened by 2 bases and J by 6 bases, with 9 bases between the two germline ends. CDR3 size: 13 residues. This CDR3 reads CASSLGLSDTQYF. DNA of the CDR3: TGTGCCAGCAGTTTAGGCCTTTCGGATACGCAGTATTTT.

The CDR3 is CASSPGQGGTEAFF. CDR3 nucleotides: TGTGCCAGCAGCCCTGGACAGGGGGGGACTGAAGCTTTCTTT. V usage is TRBV5-4 and J usage is TRBJ1-1; 10 nucleotides match TRBD1. Germline V CDR1 and CDR2: SGHNT, YYREEE (reference sequence). The CDR3 length is 14 residues. Trimming cost V 4 bases and J 5 bases; bases outside gene matches: 5.

The rearrangement joins TRBV28 to TRBJ2-5; the D gene is possibly TRBD2 (6 bases). V lost 3 bases, J lost 5 bases, and 10 bases lay in between. The germline V gene encodes CDR1 MDHEN and CDR2 SYDVKM. CDR3 length: 13 amino acids. In DNA form, the CDR3 reads TGTGCCAGCAGTTTGGGGGGAGGTGAGACCCAGTACTTC. Translation: CASSLGGGETQYF.

The gene calls are TRBV19 and TRBJ1-1; D ambiguous. Germline CDR1 and CDR2: LNHDA and SQIVND (reference sequence). V lost 7 bases and J 1 base, leaving 16 bases between the germline ends. The CDR3 is 15 residues long. The CDR3 sequence is CASTLRRVENTEAFF. The CDR3 DNA follows: TGTGCCAGTACCCTTCGTAGGGTTGAGAACACTGAAGCTTTCTTT.

This clone was picked up one time. The V call is TRBV10-3, the J call TRBJ2-1, with 7 bases lining up with TRBD1. J lost 2 bases, V lost 3 bases, and 7 bases had no gene match. The CDR3 has 16 amino acids. Germline V CDR1 and CDR2: ENHRY, SYGVKD. The CDR3 is CAISELKGQPYNEQFF. CDR3 sequence (DNA): TGTGCCATCAGTGAACTAAAGGGACAGCCCTACAATGAGCAGTTCTTC.

J is TRBJ2-5 and V is TRBV25-1; 8 nucleotides line up with TRBD2. The CDR3 is made up of 14 amino acids. V was pared by 9 bases and J by 2 bases, with 8 bases of the junction left unmatched. Germline values: CDR1 MGHDK, CDR2 SYGVNS. The CDR3 here is CASRNGRAQETQYF. In DNA, the CDR3 is TGTGCCAGTAGAAACGGGAGGGCGCAAGAGACCCAGTACTTC. The entire variable domain, with the rest obtained from reference TRBV25-1 and TRBJ2-5, is as follows: EADIYQTPRYLVIGTGKKITLECSQTMGHDKMYWYQQDPGMELHLIHYSYGVNSTEKGDLSSESTVSRIRTEHFPLTLESARPSHTSQYLCASRNGRAQETQYFGPGTRLLVL.

The chain carries TRBV18 and TRBJ2-2, with 11 bases fitting TRBD2. Germline V gene lookup returns CDR1 KGHSH and CDR2 LQKENI. The J segment lost 4 bases and the V segment lost 2 bases, leaving 3 bases of the junction unmatched. The CDR3 runs 16 residues. The CDR3 is CASSPTSGSSTGELFF. CDR3 nucleotide sequence: TGTGCCAGCTCACCAACTAGCGGGAGTAGCACCGGGGAGCTGTTTTTT. Full variable domain (remainder filled in from reference TRBV18 and TRBJ2-2): NAGVMQNPRHLVRRRGQEARLRCSPMKGHSHVYWYRQLPEEGLKFMVYLQKENIIDESGMPKERFSAEFPKEGPSILRIQQVVRGDSAAYFCASSPTSGSSTGELFFGEGSRLTVL.

The chain has TRBV7-9 and TRBJ2-2; TRBD2 matches 9 bases. The CDR3 contains 16 residues. The V segment lost 3 bases and the J segment 8 bases; nucleotides outside the gene matches: 10. Germline V gives CDR1 SEHNR, CDR2 FQNEAQ (reference sequence). The CDR3 loop reads CASSLSSGRSGGELFF. The CDR3 DNA sequence: TGTGCCAGCAGCTTGTCCAGCGGGAGGAGTGGTGGGGAGCTGTTTTTT.

The chain employs TRBV5-1 and TRBJ2-7; 9 nucleotides match TRBD1. The trim removed 2 bases at V and 3 bases at J, leaving 3 bases unmatched. The CDR3 is 14 residues long. The germline gives CDR1 SGHRS, CDR2 YFSETQ. The CDR3 region is CASSFRGQGYEQYF. CDR3 bases: TGCGCCAGCAGCTTTCGGGGACAGGGCTACGAGCAGTACTTC.

V gene TRBV7-2 combines with J gene TRBJ2-7; no reliable D call. The CDR3 extends over 14 amino acids. Trimming pared 5 bases from V and 2 bases from J, leaving 13 bases between. In germline, CDR1 is SGHTA, CDR2 FQGNSA. This chain's CDR3 is CASSVDKNPYEQYF. The DNA of the CDR3 is TGTGCCAGCAGCGTCGACAAAAACCCCTACGAGCAGTACTTC. Variable domain in full (rest from reference TRBV7-2 and TRBJ2-7): GAGVSQSPSNKVTEKGKDVELRCDPISGHTALYWYRQSLGQGLEFLIYFQGNSAPDKSGLPSDRFSAERTGGSVSTLTIQRTQQEDSAVYLCASSVDKNPYEQYFGPGTRLTVT.

This clone has a single count. V and J are TRBV29-1 and TRBJ1-6; weak D call: TRBD1 (5 bases). The CDR3 covers 17 residues. With 7 bases removed from V and 6 bases from J, the gap between germline ends came to 25 bases. From germline, CDR1 is SQVTM and CDR2 ANQGSEA. The CDR3 protein is CSALPPPGPGSNSPLHF. CDR3 bases: TGCAGCGCCCTACCCCCCCCGGGGCCCGGGAGTAATTCACCCCTCCACTTT.

The chain combines TRBV7-2 with TRBJ2-7; TRBD2 matches at 8 bases. Trimming removed 3 bases from V and 4 bases from J; junction bases left unmatched: 5. CDR1 and CDR2 from the germline V gene are SGHTA and FQGNSA. There are 14 residues in the CDR3. The CDR3 DNA follows: TGTGCCAGCAGCTTTGGGACTAGGGCTTACGAGCAGTACTTC. The encoded protein is CASSFGTRAYEQYF. Drawing the rest from reference TRBV7-2 and TRBJ2-7, the complete variable domain is GAGVSQSPSNKVTEKGKDVELRCDPISGHTALYWYRQSLGQGLEFLIYFQGNSAPDKSGLPSDRFSAERTGGSVSTLTIQRTQQEDSAVYLCASSFGTRAYEQYFGPGTRLTVT.

As to this clone: This CDR3 is also generated by other DNA sequences in the sample. The J gene is TRBJ1-5, the V gene TRBV18; 9 bases agree with TRBD1. This CDR3 region has 13 residues. The trim removed 3 bases at V and 6 bases at J, leaving 0 bases unmatched. Germline values: CDR1 KGHSH, CDR2 LQKENI. CDR3 bases: TGTGCCAGCTCACCGGGACAGGGTCAGCCCCAGCATTTT. Translation gives CASSPGQGQPQHF.

The gene calls are TRBV18 and TRBJ2-7, with D perhaps matching TRBD2 (5 bases). Trimming shortened V by 3 bases and J by 5 bases, and 17 bases separated the two germline ends. Germline V gene lookup returns CDR1 KGHSH and CDR2 LQKENI. The CDR3 sequence is 15 residues long. This chain's CDR3 is CASSPGEPFLDEQYF. The CDR3 coding sequence is TGTGCCAGCTCACCCGGGGAACCCTTTTTGGACGAGCAGTACTTC.

This chain uses TRBV7-9 with TRBJ2-3; no clear D. The V gene's germline CDR1 is SEHNR and CDR2 FQNEAQ (reference sequence). The CDR3 has 15 residues. The V end lost 4 bases, the J end lost 2 bases, and 13 bases lay between the germline ends. As DNA, the CDR3 is TGTGCCAGCAGCTCCGGGCCCACAAACACAGATACGCAGTATTTT. Translation gives CASSSGPTNTDTQYF.

The J gene is TRBJ2-7, the V gene TRBV5-5, with TRBD2 as a possible D gene (6 bases). The germline V and J ends were trimmed by 6 bases and 3 bases, with 19 bases remaining between them. CDR1 and CDR2 (germline): SGHKS, YYEKEE (reference sequence). The CDR3 is 15 amino acids. Here the CDR3 reads CASTPSLAELYEQYF. As DNA, the CDR3 is TGTGCCAGCACCCCGTCCTTAGCGGAACTCTACGAGCAGTACTTC.

This chain joins TRBV27 and TRBJ2-1; the match to TRBD1 covers 7 bases. This CDR3 spans 16 amino acids. Looked up from germline, CDR1 is MNHEY and CDR2 is SMNVEV (reference sequence). V lost 5 bases and J lost 5; bases outside the gene matches: 12. CDR3 coding DNA: TGTGCCAGCAGTACGGACAGGAGATGGGGCAACAATGAGCAGTTCTTC. Its translation is CASSTDRRWGNNEQFF.

This clone was recorded once. The chain links TRBV4-2 to TRBJ1-6; 8 bases are a match to TRBD1. The CDR3 consists of 15 residues. V gave up 2 bases and J gave up 6 bases; unmatched junction bases: 3. Per germline, CDR1 LGHNA and CDR2 YNFKEQ. The CDR3 DNA reads TGTGCCAGCAGCCAACCCGGACAGGGTAATTCACCCCTCCACTTT. Translated, it gives CASSQPGQGNSPLHF.

This rearrangement joins TRBV6-6 to TRBJ1-4, with no clear D. V lost 4 bases, J lost 8 bases, and 5 bases lay in between. The CDR3 is 11 residues long. Germline CDR1 and CDR2: MNHNY and SVGAGI (reference sequence). As DNA, the CDR3 is TGTGCCAGCAGTTTGAAGGAAAAACTGTTTTTT. Encoded protein: CASSLKEKLFF.

The CDR3 nucleotides are TGTGCCAGCAGTTACAGTGGTACTTTGTCCAAAAACATTCAGTACTTC. Translating gives CASSYSGTLSKNIQYF. This sequence joins TRBV6-5 and TRBJ2-4; D is unresolved. The V gene lost 2 bases and the J gene lost 2 bases, with 13 bases spanning the gap. CDR1 MNHEY and CDR2 SVGAGI come from the germline V gene. This CDR3 region has 16 residues.

This chain uses TRBV6-6 with TRBJ1-5, with 7 nucleotides matching TRBD1. There are 14 residues in the CDR3. V lost 6 bases, J lost 1 base, and 3 bases stayed unmatched. In germline, CDR1 is MNHNY, CDR2 SVGAGI (reference sequence). The CDR3 DNA reads TGTGCCAGCAGCCCGACAGGGAGCAATCAGCCCCAGCATTTT. This encodes CASSPTGSNQPQHF.

The genes are TRBV6-5 and TRBJ1-1, with a weak D call TRBD1 (5 bases). This CDR3 spans 13 amino acids. V lost 7 bases, J lost 5 bases, and 14 bases lay in between. The germline CDR1 and CDR2 sequences are MNHEY and SVGAGI. The CDR3 spells CASTLGTGTEAFF. DNA for the CDR3: TGTGCCAGCACCTTAGGGACGGGGACTGAAGCTTTCTTT.

This clone has only one observation. CDR3 sequence reads: CASSLVSRTNEKLFF. The CDR3 coding sequence is TGTGCCAGCAGCTTGGTTAGCAGAACTAATGAAAAACTGTTTTTT. The chain recombines TRBV5-6 with TRBJ1-4; D gene unclear. This CDR3 is built from 15 residues. Trimming left V 0 bases short and J 1 base short, with 7 bases between. The germline CDR1 and CDR2 sequences are SGHDT and YYEEEE.

This chain joins TRBV7-8 and TRBJ2-3; 7 nucleotides match TRBD2. The CDR3 consists of 15 residues. V was pared by 1 base and J by 1 base, with 2 bases of the junction left unmatched. The germline CDR1 and CDR2 sequences are SGHVS and FQNEAQ. The CDR3 is CASSLGGGRTDTQYF. DNA of the CDR3: TGTGCCAGCAGCTTAGGGGGGGGACGCACAGATACGCAGTATTTT.